The 8 T cell receptor beta chains below all came from one sample that was sequenced in a study of blood T cell repertoires in COVID-19. Clones were read by immunoSEQ multiplex PCR, and TCRdb kept only the in-frame ones, dropping some. The data show about 390,000 clones, around 87% seen once. The sequencing input was peripheral blood. The receptors come from a woman aged 55-69 years with COVID-19, enrolled during active disease.

The chain joins TRBV29-1 to TRBJ2-7; tentative D call: TRBD1 (5 bases). The germline V and J ends were trimmed by 0 bases and 2 bases, with 11 bases remaining between them. The CDR3 covers 14 residues. Germline V CDR1 and CDR2: SQVTM, ANQGSEA. CDR3 bases: TGCAGCGTTGAAGACAGGGCAGGAGCCTACGAGCAGTACTTC. Encoded protein: CSVEDRAGAYEQYF.

The chain couples TRBV18 to TRBJ1-1; D unclear. The CDR3 is 14 residues long. Germline V gene data show CDR1 as KGHSH and CDR2 as LQKENI. The V and J ends lost 3 bases and 0 bases respectively, with 8 bases between them. The CDR3 DNA sequence: TGTGCCAGCTCACCGACACCCCTGAACACTGAAGCTTTCTTT. Translation: CASSPTPLNTEAFF.

V and J are TRBV3-1 (or the pseudogene TRBV3-2) and TRBJ2-6; TRBD1 agrees at 10 bases. V shed 6 bases, J shed 4 bases, and the junction held 15 bases outside the gene matches. Germline V CDR1 and CDR2: LGHDT, YNNKEL (reference sequence). The CDR3 runs 19 residues. The CDR3 sequence is CASRYRQGAGLSGANVLTF. CDR3 bases: TGTGCCAGCAGGTACCGACAGGGGGCTGGTTTGTCCGGGGCCAACGTCCTGACTTTC.

This chain links TRBV7-3 with TRBJ2-3, with 7 bases fitting TRBD1. Germline CDR1 and CDR2: SGHTA and FQGTGA. The J segment lost 3 bases and the V segment lost 5 bases, leaving 2 bases of the junction unmatched. The CDR3 totals 13 residues. The CDR3 nucleotides are TGTGCCAGCAGCCCACAGGGGACAGATACGCAGTATTTT. This codes for CASSPQGTDTQYF.

In DNA form, the CDR3 reads TGTGCCAGCCGGGACAAGACTATTCCCTACGAGCAGTACTTC. It yields the protein CASRDKTIPYEQYF. The chain joins TRBV19 to TRBJ2-7, with D maybe TRBD1 (6 bases). Germline CDR1 and CDR2: LNHDA and SQIVND (reference sequence). The CDR3 is made up of 14 amino acids. V was trimmed by 9 bases and J by 2 bases, leaving 17 bases between them.

This chain joins TRBV21-1 and TRBJ1-2; no check of the table's D call, TRBD1, against the DNA was made. TRBV21-1 is shown as a pseudogene. The CDR3 sequence is 16 residues long. The CDR3 sequence is CASSKAAPGADYGYTF. Written as DNA, the CDR3 is TGTGCCAGCAGCAAAGCCGCCCCAGGGGCGGACTATGGCTACACCTTC.

V gene TRBV3-1 (or the pseudogene TRBV3-2) combines with J gene TRBJ1-1, with TRBD1 as a possible D gene (5 bases). Germline values: CDR1 LGHDT, CDR2 YNNKEL (reference sequence). V was trimmed by 0 bases and J by 1 base, leaving 12 bases between them. The CDR3 is made up of 16 amino acids. The CDR3 DNA is TGTGCCAGCAGCCAAGATGGGGGGATCTGGAACACTGAAGCTTTCTTT. Amino acids: CASSQDGGIWNTEAFF.

This chain connects TRBV28 to TRBJ1-2; D remains unclear. CDR1 MDHEN and CDR2 SYDVKM come from the germline V gene. The CDR3 extends over 13 amino acids. Deletions cut 3 bases from V and 7 bases from J, with 12 bases between. CDR3 sequence: CASSFLLSGGYTF. Here the CDR3 DNA reads TGTGCCAGCAGTTTCCTGCTCTCGGGTGGCTACACCTTC.